These T cell receptor beta chains were read from a single sample in a study of T cell repertoires in cytomegalovirus infection. TCRdb reprocessed the reads with MiXCR, giving one entry per CDR3 protein. Among some 180,000 distinct CDR3 sequences listed, roughly 20% were seen once. Sequenced sample: PBMCs. The origin of the receptors is a human donor in good health (CMV status not recorded). Some clones in this sample may be carry-over from other donors' samples. Each CDR3 is given with its conserved first and last residue. D genes are given only for firm matches. For some rows the clone size is stated as once, few or many, or as a class when expanded; others skip it.

j_call clone_size d_call v_call cdr3_aa cdr3_nt
TRBJ1-2 - - TRBV19 CASSAFESGNRVYGYTF TGTGCCAGTAGTGCTTTTGAGTCGGGAAATAGGGTCTATGGCTACACCTTC
TRBJ2-7 many TRBD2 TRBV7-6 CASSLGGGSYEQYF TGTGCCAGCAGCTTAGGTGGCGGGAGCTACGAGCAGTACTTC
TRBJ1-1 once - TRBV9 CASSVDPSPEGAFF TGTGCCAGCAGCGTAGATCCTTCCCCCGAGGGAGCTTTCTTT
TRBJ2-7 many - TRBV7-9 CASSKDRAYEQYF TGTGCCAGCAGCAAAGATCGCGCCTACGAGCAGTACTTC
TRBJ2-7 few TRBD1 TRBV7-2 CASSLGTGIREQYF TGTGCCAGCAGCTTAGGGACAGGCATAAGGGAGCAGTACTTC
TRBJ2-1 many - TRBV7-9 CASSLGLAYNEQFF TGTGCCAGCAGCTTAGGGCTAGCCTACAATGAGCAGTTCTTC
TRBJ2-3 many - TRBV7-2 CASSLRGDGDTQYF TGTGCCAGCAGCTTAAGAGGGGATGGAGATACGCAGTATTTT
TRBJ2-7 few - TRBV28 CASSLRRPLEQYF TGTGCCAGCAGTTTGCGGAGGCCTCTCGAGCAGTACTTC
TRBJ1-2 few - TRBV5-1 CASSLSRQGYGYTF TGCGCCAGCAGCTTGAGTCGGCAGGGATATGGCTACACCTTC
TRBJ1-6 many - TRBV7-2 CASSLDPGLTPLHF TGTGCCAGCAGCTTAGATCCAGGGTTAACACCCCTCCACTTT
TRBJ1-5 - - TRBV2 CASSEGGYSNKPQHF TGTGCCAGCAGTGAAGGAGGTTATAGCAATAAGCCCCAGCATTTT
TRBJ2-1 few - TRBV6-1 CASSAPGDYNEQFF TGTGCCAGCAGCGCTCCAGGGGACTACAATGAGCAGTTCTTC
TRBJ2-7 - - TRBV29-1 CSVSSDSYEQYF TGCAGCGTCTCTAGTGACAGCTACGAGCAGTACTTC
TRBJ1-2 few - TRBV12-3/TRBV12-4 CASSLRETHGYTF TGTGCCAGCAGCCTCCGCGAGACCCATGGCTACACCTTC
TRBJ2-7 - TRBD1 TRBV2 CAGTDRTYEQYF TGTGCCGGGACGGACAGGACCTACGAGCAGTACTTC
TRBJ1-5 few - TRBV4-2 CASSQDPRQPQHF TGTGCCAGCAGCCAAGATCCGCGCCAGCCCCAGCATTTT
TRBJ2-7 many - TRBV7-6 CASSLARGRGANEQYF TGTGCCAGCAGCTTAGCGAGGGGTCGGGGGGCCAACGAGCAGTACTTC
TRBJ2-7 few TRBD2 TRBV7-2 CASGPYRTSGSYEQYF TGTGCCAGCGGGCCGTACAGGACTAGCGGCTCCTACGAGCAGTACTTC
TRBJ1-1 - - TRBV5-6 CASSLGPTGNTEAFF TGTGCCAGCAGCCTGGGACCGACTGGTAACACTGAAGCTTTCTTT
TRBJ2-1 - - TRBV6-5 CASSYTGEGNEQFF TGTGCCAGCAGTTACACAGGAGAGGGGAATGAGCAGTTCTTC
TRBJ2-7 few - TRBV6-5 CASSRAGGWENYEQYF TGTGCCAGCAGTCGAGCTGGGGGGTGGGAGAATTACGAGCAGTACTTC
TRBJ2-3 - - TRBV7-6 CASSPGGEPDTQYF TGTGCCAGCAGCCCAGGCGGGGAACCAGATACGCAGTATTTT
TRBJ2-3 - - TRBV20-1 CSVRGSSDTQYF TGCAGTGTTAGAGGGTCCTCGGATACGCAGTATTTT
TRBJ1-6 - - TRBV4-2 CASSQAGNSPLHF TGTGCCAGCAGCCAAGCCGGTAATTCACCCCTCCACTTT
TRBJ1-2 - TRBD1 TRBV6-1 CASSSRTGGYGYTF TGTGCCAGCAGTTCCCGGACAGGGGGCTATGGCTACACCTTC
TRBJ1-5 - - TRBV19 CASSIKAGRNQPQHF TGTGCCAGTAGTATAAAGGCAGGGCGCAATCAGCCCCAGCATTTT
TRBJ2-7 many - TRBV28 CASSSPGKSYEQYF TGTGCCAGCAGCTCTCCCGGGAAATCCTACGAGCAGTACTTC
TRBJ2-5 few - TRBV7-9 CASGRHLETQYF TGTGCCAGCGGGAGGCACTTGGAGACCCAGTACTTC
TRBJ1-1 - - TRBV2 CASSEETGPTEAFF TGTGCCAGCAGCGAAGAAACAGGACCCACTGAAGCTTTCTTT
TRBJ2-1 few - TRBV7-6 CASSLGMGVNNEQFF TGTGCCAGCAGCTTAGGTATGGGGGTGAACAATGAGCAGTTCTTC
TRBJ2-1 many - TRBV19 CASLRTPNSYNEQFF TGTGCCAGTTTGAGGACACCTAACTCCTACAATGAGCAGTTCTTC
TRBJ2-4 few - TRBV9 CASSEGGRQNIQYF TGTGCCAGCAGCGAGGGGGGACGGCAAAACATTCAGTACTTC
TRBJ2-7 - TRBD1 TRBV20-1 CSAGGGTGSYEQYF TGCAGTGCTGGGGGGGGGACAGGGTCCTACGAGCAGTACTTC
TRBJ2-7 - - TRBV12-3/TRBV12-4 CASTLKGGPAYF TGTGCCAGCACTCTGAAAGGGGGACCGGCGTACTTC
TRBJ2-7 many - TRBV10-1 CASSGNSNEQYF TGCGCCAGCAGTGGCAATAGCAACGAGCAGTACTTC
TRBJ2-3 - TRBD2 TRBV6-1 CASGKAGGSTDTQYF TGTGCCAGCGGCAAGGCGGGGGGTTCCACAGATACGCAGTATTTT
TRBJ1-3 - TRBD1 TRBV13 CASSQGTGGHTIYF TGTGCCAGCAGCCAAGGGACAGGGGGACACACCATATATTTT
TRBJ2-2 few TRBD2 TRBV20-1 CSARLISSGENTGELFF TGCAGTGCTAGACTTATCTCTAGCGGGGAGAACACCGGGGAGCTGTTTTTT
TRBJ1-1 - - TRBV18 CASSPPGGIGTEAFF TGTGCCAGCTCACCACCAGGGGGAATCGGCACTGAAGCTTTCTTT
TRBJ1-1 few - TRBV27 CASSLGTKGVNAEAFF TGTGCCAGCAGTTTAGGTACTAAGGGGGTTAATGCTGAAGCTTTCTTT
TRBJ1-2 many - TRBV7-2 CASSLSPSDYGYTF TGTGCCAGCAGCTTATCTCCCTCGGACTATGGCTACACCTTC
TRBJ2-6 many - TRBV7-9 CASSYSGYGANVLTF TGTGCCAGCAGCTATTCAGGGTACGGGGCCAACGTCCTGACTTTC
TRBJ1-6 - TRBD1 TRBV2 CASGGTDDSPLHF TGTGCCAGCGGGGGGACAGATGATTCACCCCTCCACTTT
TRBJ2-1 many - TRBV7-2 CASSLVKGAGDEQFF TGTGCCAGCAGCTTAGTGAAAGGGGCTGGGGATGAGCAGTTCTTC